The rows below give T cell receptor beta chains drawn from one sample of a study of patients and donors after allogeneic stem cell transplantation. TCRdb re-analysed the RT-PCR reads in MiXCR, keeping a single row per CDR3 protein. This table has 800,000 to 1,000,000 distinct CDR3 sequences, about a sixth appearing once. Input material: blood, either unsorted or a sorted T cell fraction (not recorded which). The receptors derive from a human donor who was either an allogeneic HSCT recipient or a stem cell or donor lymphocyte infusion donor (not recorded which). It is not recorded whose cells these are; they may come from a transplant donor. The CDR3 runs from the conserved cysteine through the conserved F or W. A D gene is named only where the DNA matches it firmly. Rows may omit the clone size; those that give it use once, few, many or a size class.

V gene	J gene	D gene	clone size	CDR3 protein	CDR3 DNA
TRBV10-3	TRBJ1-2	NA	few	CAISESWGYTF	TGTGCCATCAGTGAGTCGTGGGGCTACACCTTC
TRBV24-1	TRBJ2-5	NA	NA	CATSDLHNQETQYF	TGTGCCACCAGTGATTTGCACAACCAAGAGACCCAGTACTTC
TRBV10-3	TRBJ2-3	NA	NA	CAISEYLLWVADTQYF	TGTGCCATCAGTGAGTACCTTCTCTGGGTGGCAGATACGCAGTATTTT
TRBV20-1	TRBJ1-3	NA	many	CSARVGSGNTIYF	TGCAGTGCTAGAGTAGGTTCCGGAAACACCATATATTTT
TRBV20-1	TRBJ1-1	NA	NA	CSASPQVVNTEAFF	TGCAGTGCTAGTCCCCAGGTTGTGAACACTGAAGCTTTCTTT
TRBV29-1	TRBJ2-3	TRBD2	few	CSALANTQYF	TGCAGCGCACTAGCGAATACGCAGTATTTT
TRBV6-5	TRBJ2-7	TRBD1	few	CASSSTGVNYEQYF	TGTGCCAGCAGTTCTACAGGGGTGAACTACGAGCAGTACTTC
TRBV3-1	TRBJ2-1	NA	few	CASSQDQYRNEQFF	TGTGCCAGCAGCCAAGATCAGTACCGCAATGAGCAGTTCTTC
TRBV12-3/TRBV12-4	TRBJ2-5	TRBD1	few	CASSLHGTAQETQYF	TGTGCCAGCAGCCTCCACGGGACAGCGCAAGAGACCCAGTACTTC
TRBV12-3/TRBV12-4	TRBJ2-4	NA	many	CASCYSRVGQYF	TGTGCCAGCTGCTACTCACGAGTAGGGCAGTACTTC
TRBV4-1	TRBJ2-2	TRBD1	few	CASSQDLGQGVVGVFPTGELFF	TGCGCCAGCAGCCAAGATCTGGGACAGGGGGTAGTGGGTGTTTTTCCCACCGGGGAGCTGTTTTTT
TRBV10-3	TRBJ2-3	NA	few	CAISESQGRGTDTQYF	TGTGCCATCAGTGAGTCGCAGGGACGGGGCACAGATACGCAGTATTTT
TRBV28	TRBJ2-2	NA	NA	CASSLYPGQNTGELFF	TGTGCCAGCAGTTTATACCCCGGGCAAAACACCGGGGAGCTGTTTTTT
TRBV24-1	TRBJ2-7	NA	many	CATSDLDNPYEQYF	TGTGCCACCAGTGATTTGGACAACCCCTACGAGCAGTACTTC
TRBV5-1	TRBJ2-2	NA	NA	CASARGGVGTGELFF	TGCGCCAGCGCCAGGGGAGGGGTCGGCACCGGGGAGCTGTTTTTT
TRBV12-3/TRBV12-4	TRBJ2-1	TRBD2	many	CASSFLRGGANEQFF	TGTGCCAGCAGTTTTTTGCGGGGGGGGGCAAATGAGCAGTTCTTC
TRBV29-1	TRBJ2-2	NA	many	CSVGGGKNTGELFF	TGCAGCGTTGGAGGCGGGAAGAACACCGGGGAGCTGTTTTTT
TRBV20-1	TRBJ2-1	NA	NA	CSARGSGNEQFF	TGCAGTGCTAGGGGGTCAGGGAATGAGCAGTTCTTC
TRBV24-1	TRBJ2-7	TRBD2	NA	CATSDPSGNSYEQYF	TGTGCCACCAGTGATCCTAGCGGTAACTCCTACGAGCAGTACTTC
TRBV11-3	TRBJ2-2	NA	few	CASSFAGQRGPGELFF	TGTGCCAGCAGCTTCGCGGGACAAAGAGGTCCCGGGGAGCTGTTTTTT
TRBV11-2	TRBJ1-2	TRBD1	few	CASKNPGQVYGYTF	TGTGCCAGCAAAAATCCGGGACAGGTCTATGGCTACACCTTC
TRBV9	TRBJ2-2	TRBD2	NA	CASSVFSGDNGELFF	TGTGCCAGCAGCGTATTTAGCGGGGACAACGGGGAGCTGTTTTTT
TRBV6-2/TRBV6-3	TRBJ2-7	NA	many	CASTHTPYEQYF	TGTGCCAGCACCCATACCCCCTACGAGCAGTACTTC
TRBV25-1	TRBJ2-5	NA	few	CASQAVQETQYF	TGTGCCAGCCAGGCGGTCCAAGAGACCCAGTACTTC
TRBV5-1	TRBJ1-4	NA	few	CASSLFDRGRDNEKLFF	TGCGCCAGCAGCTTGTTTGATAGGGGTCGCGATAATGAAAAACTGTTTTTT
TRBV29-1	TRBJ2-4	TRBD1	few	CSVTGGRAKNIQYF	TGCAGCGTGACAGGGGGGAGAGCCAAAAACATTCAGTACTTC
TRBV9	TRBJ1-2	NA	many	CASSVETGNYGYTF	TGTGCCAGCAGCGTAGAAACAGGGAACTATGGCTACACCTTC
TRBV7-3	TRBJ2-3	TRBD2	few	CASSLSGRPPDTQYF	TGTGCCAGCAGCTTAAGCGGGAGGCCCCCAGATACGCAGTATTTT
TRBV13	TRBJ2-7	TRBD2	NA	CASSLGSSGGASYEQYF	TGTGCCAGCAGCTTAGGTTCTAGCGGGGGGGCGTCCTACGAGCAGTACTTC
TRBV5-5	TRBJ2-3	NA	NA	CASSHPGGVRTDTQYF	TGTGCCAGCAGCCACCCGGGCGGGGTTAGGACAGATACGCAGTATTTT
TRBV7-8	TRBJ2-3	TRBD2	NA	CASSSPRTSGGSRDTQYF	TGTGCCAGCAGCTCCCCCCGTACTAGCGGGGGCAGCAGGGATACGCAGTATTTT
TRBV15	TRBJ2-3	NA	few	CATSRNPDTQYF	TGTGCCACCAGCCGCAACCCAGATACGCAGTATTTT
TRBV6-1	TRBJ2-1	TRBD2	few	CASRRGLAGQAHEQFF	TGTGCCAGCAGGCGGGGACTAGCGGGACAAGCTCATGAGCAGTTCTTC
TRBV11-2	TRBJ2-1	TRBD1	NA	CASSLRQGAINEQFF	TGTGCCAGCAGCCTAAGACAGGGGGCAATAAATGAGCAGTTCTTC
TRBV7-8	TRBJ2-7	NA	many	CASSLENYEQYF	TGTGCCAGCAGCTTAGAGAACTACGAGCAGTACTTC